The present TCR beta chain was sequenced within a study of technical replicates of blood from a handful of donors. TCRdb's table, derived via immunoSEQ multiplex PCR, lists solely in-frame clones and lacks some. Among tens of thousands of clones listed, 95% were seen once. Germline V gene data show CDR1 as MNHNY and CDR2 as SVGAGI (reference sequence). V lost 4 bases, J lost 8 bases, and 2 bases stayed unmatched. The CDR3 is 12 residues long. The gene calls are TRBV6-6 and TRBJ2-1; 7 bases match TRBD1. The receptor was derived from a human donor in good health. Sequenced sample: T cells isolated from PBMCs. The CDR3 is CASSSDRDEQFF. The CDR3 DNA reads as TGTGCCAGCAGTTCCGACAGGGATGAGCAGTTCTTC.